These 9 T cell receptor beta chains were all obtained from the same sample, sequenced in a study of OX40 agonist ivuxolimab in advanced cancers. Method: immunoSEQ multiplex PCR; TCRdb's copy keeps in-frame clones and lacks some. The data contain roughly 67,000 clones, roughly 88% of them singletons. Sequenced here: CD4+ or CD8+ T cells sorted from blood, sampled in a trial of the OX40 agonist ivuxolimab. The receptors were sampled from an adult with an advanced solid tumor such as melanoma, head and neck, liver or kidney cancer.

The chain couples TRBV10-3 to TRBJ1-4; D not certain. Trimming shortened V by 0 bases and J by 8 bases, and 10 bases separated the two germline ends. Germline V CDR1 and CDR2: ENHRY, SYGVKD. CDR3 length: 14 amino acids. Written as DNA, the CDR3 is TGTGCCATCAGTGAGTCGTCAAATTGGGAAAAACTGTTTTTT. Translated: CAISESSNWEKLFF.

There are a few counts of this clone. The chain links TRBV11-3 to TRBJ1-1, with TRBD1 as a possible D gene (5 bases). Trimming left V 3 bases short and J 7 bases short, with 9 bases between. The CDR3 spans 12 residues. Germline lookup yields CDR1 SGHNT and CDR2 YENEEA. The CDR3 loop reads CASSFRDSEAFF. The CDR3 DNA reads TGTGCCAGCAGCTTTCGTGACAGTGAAGCTTTCTTT.

The chain uses TRBV15 and TRBJ2-3, with 8 positions matching TRBD2. The CDR3 loop spans 16 amino acids. The V gene's germline CDR1 is LNHNV and CDR2 YYDKDF (reference sequence). The J segment lost 6 bases and the V segment lost 2 bases, leaving 10 bases of the junction unmatched. CDR3 bases: TGTGCCACCAGCAGACGGAGTCCGGGGGGGGTGGATACGCAGTATTTT. Its protein product is CATSRRSPGGVDTQYF.

The chain has TRBV7-2 and TRBJ2-3; unclear D gene. Looked up from germline, CDR1 is SGHTA and CDR2 is FQGNSA. V lost 5 bases to trimming and J lost 4 bases, with 7 bases between them. This CDR3 has 12 amino acids. This chain's CDR3 is CASSPQADTQYF. The CDR3 DNA reads as TGTGCCAGCAGCCCCCAGGCAGATACGCAGTATTTT.

This chain connects TRBV28 to TRBJ2-3; 8 bases fit TRBD2. The CDR3 runs 15 residues. V gave up 5 bases and J gave up 2 bases; unmatched junction bases: 6. Germline V gene lookup returns CDR1 MDHEN and CDR2 SYDVKM. The CDR3 coding sequence is TGTGCCAGCAGTGAATTCGGGAGGGCCACAGATACGCAGTATTTT. Translation gives CASSEFGRATDTQYF.

The chain couples TRBV2 to TRBJ2-1, with 12 bases identical to TRBD2. Per germline, CDR1 SNHLY and CDR2 FYNNEI. Trimming removed 4 bases from V and 10 bases from J; junction bases left unmatched: 5. CDR3 length: 14 amino acids. The chain's CDR3 is CASSGPLAGGEQFF. CDR3 nucleotide sequence: TGTGCCAGCAGTGGACCACTAGCGGGAGGCGAGCAGTTCTTC.

The gene calls are TRBV7-9 and TRBJ2-2, with D possibly matching TRBD1 (5 bases). The CDR3 totals 17 residues. Trimming shortened V by 4 bases and J by 0 bases, and 15 bases separated the two germline ends. Germline V gene sequence: CDR1 SEHNR, CDR2 FQNEAQ (reference sequence). In DNA, the CDR3 is TGTGCCAGCAGCTCGCAGACAGTACACGCGAACACCGGGGAGCTGTTTTTT. The encoded protein is CASSSQTVHANTGELFF.

V is TRBV27 and J is TRBJ1-2, with 8 bases aligning to TRBD1. The J segment lost 2 bases and the V segment lost 7 bases, leaving 6 bases of the junction unmatched. CDR1 and CDR2 from the germline V gene are MNHEY and SMNVEV (reference sequence). The CDR3 runs to 14 residues. The CDR3 loop reads CASKGQALNYGYTF. The CDR3 bases are TGTGCCAGCAAGGGACAGGCCTTAAACTATGGCTACACCTTC.

The rearrangement uses TRBV28 and TRBJ2-5; no clear D gene. Trimming removed 5 bases at V and 2 bases at J, with 15 bases between. The CDR3 sequence is 15 residues long. CDR1 and CDR2 from the germline V gene are MDHEN and SYDVKM. DNA of the CDR3: TGTGCCAGCAGTCCCTTCGGCAGCAAACAAGAGACCCAGTACTTC. It translates to CASSPFGSKQETQYF.